The T cell receptor beta chain described here comes from a study of T cells in Graves' hyperthyroidism and ophthalmopathy. Overall study results and limits: A median around 6.4 months before onset, the model predicted ophthalmopathy. Most expanded thyroid clonotypes above 0.001 also appeared in blood. Stable hyperthyroidism was separated from ophthalmopathy by a model based on 13 V-J features.

Using RNA transcripts as the source, TCR beta CDR3 regions were amplified. The HTBI set primed first-round TCR CDR3 RT-PCR. TCRdb re-derived calls from the multiplex PCR reads in MiXCR, one entry per CDR3 protein. Among 600,000 to 700,000 distinct CDR3 sequences listed, roughly 14% were seen once. Diagnosing involved the use of clinical symptoms, serum thyroxine and TRAb, thyroid ultrasound and orbital computed tomography. This clonotype was detected many times. As yet, its antigen is unknown. V lost 5 bases and J lost 5, with 15 bases in between. Germline CDR1 and CDR2: SQVTM and ANQGSEA. This CDR3 is built from 13 residues.

The V gene is TRBV29-1, the J gene TRBJ2-5; D possibly corresponds to TRBD2 (5 bases). The receptor comes from a woman in her forties with Graves' ophthalmopathy. Material for sequencing was blood. The CDR3 loop is CSVLSGNGETQYF. The CDR3 DNA reads TGCAGCGTTCTTTCCGGGAACGGGGAGACCCAGTACTTC.